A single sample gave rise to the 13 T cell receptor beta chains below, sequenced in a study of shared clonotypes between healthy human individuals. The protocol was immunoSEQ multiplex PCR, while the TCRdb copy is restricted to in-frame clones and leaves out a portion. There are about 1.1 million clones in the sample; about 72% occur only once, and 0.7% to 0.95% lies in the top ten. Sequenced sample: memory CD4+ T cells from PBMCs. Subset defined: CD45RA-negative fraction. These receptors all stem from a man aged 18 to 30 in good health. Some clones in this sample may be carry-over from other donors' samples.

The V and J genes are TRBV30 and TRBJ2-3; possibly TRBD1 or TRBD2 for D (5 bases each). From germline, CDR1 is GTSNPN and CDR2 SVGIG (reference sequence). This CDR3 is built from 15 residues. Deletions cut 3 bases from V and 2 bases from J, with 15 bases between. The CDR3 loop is CAWSLGVGSTDTQYF. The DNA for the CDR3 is TGTGCCTGGAGCCTGGGGGTTGGGTCCACAGATACGCAGTATTTT.

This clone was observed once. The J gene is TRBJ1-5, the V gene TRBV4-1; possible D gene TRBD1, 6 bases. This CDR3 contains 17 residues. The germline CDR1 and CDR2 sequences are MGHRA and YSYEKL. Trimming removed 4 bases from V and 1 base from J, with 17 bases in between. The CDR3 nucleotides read TGCGCCAGCAGCCTTAGCGGGACACCCCTAAGCAATCAGCCCCAGCATTTT. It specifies CASSLSGTPLSNQPQHF.

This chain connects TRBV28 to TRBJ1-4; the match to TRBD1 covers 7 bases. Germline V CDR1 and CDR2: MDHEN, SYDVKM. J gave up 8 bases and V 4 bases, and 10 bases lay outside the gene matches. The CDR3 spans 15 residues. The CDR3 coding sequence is TGTGCCAGCAGTTCCCCAGGGGGTGGGTGGGAAAAACTGTTTTTT. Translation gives CASSSPGGGWEKLFF. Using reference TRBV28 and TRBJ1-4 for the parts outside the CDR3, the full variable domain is DVKVTQSSRYLVKRTGEKVFLECVQDMDHENMFWYRQDPGLGLRLIYFSYDVKMKEKGDIPEGYSVSREKKERFSLILESASTNQTSMYLCASSSPGGGWEKLFFGSGTQLSVL.

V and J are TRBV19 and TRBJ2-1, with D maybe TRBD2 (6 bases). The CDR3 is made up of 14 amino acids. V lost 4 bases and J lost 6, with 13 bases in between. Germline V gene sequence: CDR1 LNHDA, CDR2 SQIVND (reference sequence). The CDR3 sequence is CASSTQRVPNEQFF. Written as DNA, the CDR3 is TGTGCCAGTAGTACGCAGCGGGTCCCCAATGAGCAGTTCTTC. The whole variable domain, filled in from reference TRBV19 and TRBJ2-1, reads DGGITQSPKYLFRKEGQNVTLSCEQNLNHDAMYWYRQDPGQGLRLIYYSQIVNDFQKGDIAEGYSVSREKKESFPLTVTSAQKNPTAFYLCASSTQRVPNEQFFGPGTRLTVL.

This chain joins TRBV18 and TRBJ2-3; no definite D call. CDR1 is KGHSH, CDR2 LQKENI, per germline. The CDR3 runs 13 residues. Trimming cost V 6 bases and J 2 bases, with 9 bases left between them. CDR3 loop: CASSLTSTDTQYF. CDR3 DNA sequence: TGTGCCAGCTCGCTGACTTCCACAGATACGCAGTATTTT.

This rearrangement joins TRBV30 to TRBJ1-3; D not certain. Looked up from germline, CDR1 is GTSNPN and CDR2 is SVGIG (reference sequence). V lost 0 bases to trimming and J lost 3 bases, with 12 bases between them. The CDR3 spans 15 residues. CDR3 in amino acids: CAWSVGGFGGNTIYF. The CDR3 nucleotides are TGTGCCTGGAGTGTTGGCGGGTTTGGTGGAAACACCATATATTTT.

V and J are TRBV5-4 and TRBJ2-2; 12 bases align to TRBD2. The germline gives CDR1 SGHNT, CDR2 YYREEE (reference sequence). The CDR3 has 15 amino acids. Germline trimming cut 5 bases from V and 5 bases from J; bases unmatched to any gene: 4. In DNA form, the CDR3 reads TGTGCCAGCAGACCCGGGACTAGCGGGACCGGGGAGCTGTTTTTT. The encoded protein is CASRPGTSGTGELFF.

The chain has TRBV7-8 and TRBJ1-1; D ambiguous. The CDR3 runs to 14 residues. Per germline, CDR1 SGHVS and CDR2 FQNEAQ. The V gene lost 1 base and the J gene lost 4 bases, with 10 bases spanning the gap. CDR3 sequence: CASSLVEAATEAFF. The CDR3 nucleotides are TGTGCCAGCAGCTTAGTAGAGGCGGCCACTGAAGCTTTCTTT.

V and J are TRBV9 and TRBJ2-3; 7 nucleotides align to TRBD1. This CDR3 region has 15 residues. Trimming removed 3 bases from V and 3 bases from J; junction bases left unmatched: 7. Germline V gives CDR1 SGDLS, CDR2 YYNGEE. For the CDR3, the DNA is TGTGCCAGCAGCGCCCGACAGGGATCGACAGATACGCAGTATTTT. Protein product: CASSARQGSTDTQYF.

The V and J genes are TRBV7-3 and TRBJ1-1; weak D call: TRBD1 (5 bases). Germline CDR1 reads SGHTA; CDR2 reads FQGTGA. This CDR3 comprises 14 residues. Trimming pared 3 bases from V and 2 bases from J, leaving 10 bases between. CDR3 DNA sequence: TGTGCCAGCAGCTTGGGGGGACCAAACACTGAAGCTTTCTTT. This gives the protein CASSLGGPNTEAFF.

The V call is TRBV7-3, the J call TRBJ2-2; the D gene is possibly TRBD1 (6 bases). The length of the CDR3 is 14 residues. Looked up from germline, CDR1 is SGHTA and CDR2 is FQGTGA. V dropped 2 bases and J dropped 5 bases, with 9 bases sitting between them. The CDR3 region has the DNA TGTGCCAGCAGCTTATTAGGGGGAACCGGGGAGCTGTTTTTT. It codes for CASSLLGGTGELFF.

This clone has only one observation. CDR3 sequence (DNA): TGTGCCAGCAGTTTTTTCGGACTAGCGGGAGGCTCCCCTGAGCAGTTCTTC. Residues: CASSFFGLAGGSPEQFF. The chain links TRBV28 to TRBJ2-1, with TRBD2 identical over 14 bases. Germline V CDR1 and CDR2: MDHEN, SYDVKM. CDR3 length: 17 residues. With 3 bases clipped from V and 9 bases from J, the junction kept 10 bases outside the gene matches.

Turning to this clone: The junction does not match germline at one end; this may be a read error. The CDR3 coding sequence is TGTGTCAGCAGCGCCGGGACAGCTAACACTGAAGCTTTCTTT. Translating gives CVSSAGTANTEAFF. The J gene is TRBJ1-1, the V gene TRBV11-2; 7 bases agree with TRBD1. CDR1 and CDR2 (germline): SGHAT, FQNNGV. This CDR3 is built from 14 residues.